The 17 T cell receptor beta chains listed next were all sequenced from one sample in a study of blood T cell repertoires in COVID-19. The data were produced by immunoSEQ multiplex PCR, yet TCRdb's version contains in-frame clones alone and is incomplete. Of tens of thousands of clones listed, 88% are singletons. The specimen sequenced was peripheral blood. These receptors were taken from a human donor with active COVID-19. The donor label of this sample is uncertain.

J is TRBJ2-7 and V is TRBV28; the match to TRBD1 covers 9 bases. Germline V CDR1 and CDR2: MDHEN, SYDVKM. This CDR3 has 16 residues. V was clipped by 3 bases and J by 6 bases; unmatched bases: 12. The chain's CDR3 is CASSFLPGQGFREQYF. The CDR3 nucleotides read TGTGCCAGCAGTTTTTTACCGGGACAGGGTTTCCGCGAGCAGTACTTC.

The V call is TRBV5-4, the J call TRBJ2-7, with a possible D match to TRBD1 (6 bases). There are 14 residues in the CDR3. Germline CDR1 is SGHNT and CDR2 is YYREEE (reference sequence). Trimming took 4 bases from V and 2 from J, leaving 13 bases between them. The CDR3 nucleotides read TGTGCCAGCAGCGGGGGACACAGACCCTACGAGCAGTACTTC. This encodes CASSGGHRPYEQYF.

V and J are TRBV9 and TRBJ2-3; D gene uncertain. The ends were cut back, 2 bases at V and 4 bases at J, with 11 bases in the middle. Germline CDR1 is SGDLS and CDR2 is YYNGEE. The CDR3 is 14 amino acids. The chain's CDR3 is CASSVSLFADTQYF. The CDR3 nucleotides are TGTGCCAGCAGCGTTTCCCTTTTTGCAGATACGCAGTATTTT.

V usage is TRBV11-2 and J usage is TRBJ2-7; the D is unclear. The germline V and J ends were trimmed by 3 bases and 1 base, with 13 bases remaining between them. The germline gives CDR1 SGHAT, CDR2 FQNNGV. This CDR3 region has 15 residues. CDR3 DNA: TGTGCCAGCAGCTTTGATCGACACCCGTCCTACGAGCAGTACTTC. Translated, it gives CASSFDRHPSYEQYF.

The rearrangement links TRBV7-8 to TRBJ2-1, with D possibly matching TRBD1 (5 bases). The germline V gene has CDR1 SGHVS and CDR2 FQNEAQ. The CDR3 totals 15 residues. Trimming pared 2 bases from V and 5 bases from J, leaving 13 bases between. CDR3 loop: CASSLKRLRDNEQFF. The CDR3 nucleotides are TGTGCCAGCAGCTTAAAAAGGCTCAGGGACAATGAGCAGTTCTTC.

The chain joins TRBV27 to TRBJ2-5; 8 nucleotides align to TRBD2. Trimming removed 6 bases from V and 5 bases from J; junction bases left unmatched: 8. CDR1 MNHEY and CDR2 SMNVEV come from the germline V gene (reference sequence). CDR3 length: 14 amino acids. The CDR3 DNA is TGTGCCAGCAGGCAGCGGGAGCGGTGGGAGACCCAGTACTTC. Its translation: CASRQRERWETQYF.

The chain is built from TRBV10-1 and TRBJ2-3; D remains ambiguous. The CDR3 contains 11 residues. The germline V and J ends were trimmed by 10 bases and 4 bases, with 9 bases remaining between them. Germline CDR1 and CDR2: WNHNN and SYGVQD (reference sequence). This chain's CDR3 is CATSQADTQYF. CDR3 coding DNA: TGCGCCACGTCCCAGGCAGATACGCAGTATTTT.

CDR3 DNA sequence: TGTGCCAGCAGCCTCAGGGGCGCCTACTACGAGCAGTACTTC. It encodes CASSLRGAYYEQYF. The chain links TRBV6-5 to TRBJ2-7; D might be TRBD1 (6 bases). The CDR3 contains 14 residues. V was cut by 6 bases and J by 3 bases, with 15 bases left in between. The germline CDR1 and CDR2 sequences are MNHEY and SVGAGI.

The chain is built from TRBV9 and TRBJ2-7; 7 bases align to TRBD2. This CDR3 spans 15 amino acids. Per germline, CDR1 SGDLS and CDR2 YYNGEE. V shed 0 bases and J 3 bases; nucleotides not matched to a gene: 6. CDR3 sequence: CASSVGASGDYEQYF. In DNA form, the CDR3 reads TGTGCCAGCAGCGTAGGGGCTAGCGGAGACTACGAGCAGTACTTC. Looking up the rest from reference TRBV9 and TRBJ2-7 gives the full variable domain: DSGVTQTPKHLITATGQRVTLRCSPRSGDLSVYWYQQSLDQGLQFLIQYYNGEERAKGNILERFSAQQFPDLHSELNLSSLELGDSALYFCASSVGASGDYEQYFGPGTRLTVT.

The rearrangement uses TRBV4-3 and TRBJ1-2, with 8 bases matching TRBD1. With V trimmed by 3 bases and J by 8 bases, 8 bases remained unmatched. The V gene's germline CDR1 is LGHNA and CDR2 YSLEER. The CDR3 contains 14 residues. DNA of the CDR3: TGCGCCAGCAGCCAGGTCCAGGGGGCCCGGGGCTACACCTTC. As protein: CASSQVQGARGYTF.

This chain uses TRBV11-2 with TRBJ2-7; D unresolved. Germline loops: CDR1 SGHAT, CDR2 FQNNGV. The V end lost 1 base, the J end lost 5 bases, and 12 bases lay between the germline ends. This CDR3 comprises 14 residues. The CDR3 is CASSLGAGIDEQYF. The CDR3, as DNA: TGTGCCAGCAGCTTAGGGGCAGGTATCGACGAGCAGTACTTC. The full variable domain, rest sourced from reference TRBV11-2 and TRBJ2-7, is EAGVAQSPRYKIIEKRQSVAFWCNPISGHATLYWYQQILGQGPKLLIQFQNNGVVDDSQLPKDRFSAERLKGVDSTLKIQPAKLEDSAVYLCASSLGAGIDEQYFGPGTRLTVT.

The CDR3 protein is CASSVERVLNEQFF. In DNA form, the CDR3 reads TGTGCCAGCAGCGTAGAGAGGGTTTTGAATGAGCAGTTCTTC. V gene TRBV9 combines with J gene TRBJ2-1; TRBD2 might be the D (5 bases). This CDR3 region has 14 residues. The germline gives CDR1 SGDLS, CDR2 YYNGEE. V lost 0 bases and J lost 7, with 11 bases in between.

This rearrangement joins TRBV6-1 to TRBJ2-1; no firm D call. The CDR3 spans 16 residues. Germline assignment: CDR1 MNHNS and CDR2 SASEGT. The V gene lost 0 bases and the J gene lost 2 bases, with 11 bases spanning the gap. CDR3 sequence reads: CASSEADAEPYNEQFF. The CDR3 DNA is TGTGCCAGCAGTGAAGCCGACGCGGAGCCCTACAATGAGCAGTTCTTC.

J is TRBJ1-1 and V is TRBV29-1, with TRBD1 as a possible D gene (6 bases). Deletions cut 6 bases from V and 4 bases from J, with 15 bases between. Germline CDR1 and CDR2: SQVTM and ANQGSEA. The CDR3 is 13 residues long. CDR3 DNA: TGCAGCGTGGTTGGCGGGGGCGGCACTGAAGCTTTCTTT. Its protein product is CSVVGGGGTEAFF.

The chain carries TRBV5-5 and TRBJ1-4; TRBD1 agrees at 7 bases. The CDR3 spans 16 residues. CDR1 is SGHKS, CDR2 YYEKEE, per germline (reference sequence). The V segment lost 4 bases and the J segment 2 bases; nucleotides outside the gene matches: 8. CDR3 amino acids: CASSRLPGQTNEKLFF. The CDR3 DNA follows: TGTGCCAGCAGCCGACTACCGGGACAGACTAATGAAAAACTGTTTTTT. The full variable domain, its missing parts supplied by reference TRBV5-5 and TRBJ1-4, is DAGVTQSPTHLIKTRGQQVTLRCSPISGHKSVSWYQQVLGQGPQFIFQYYEKEERGRGNFPDRFSARQFPNYSSELNVNALLLGDSALYLCASSRLPGQTNEKLFFGSGTQLSVL.

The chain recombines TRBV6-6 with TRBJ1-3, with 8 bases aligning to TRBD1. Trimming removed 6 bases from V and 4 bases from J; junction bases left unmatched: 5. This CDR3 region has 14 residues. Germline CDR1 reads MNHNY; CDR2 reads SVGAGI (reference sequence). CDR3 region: CASRPGGVGNTIYF. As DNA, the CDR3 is TGTGCCAGCAGGCCAGGGGGCGTCGGAAACACCATATATTTT.

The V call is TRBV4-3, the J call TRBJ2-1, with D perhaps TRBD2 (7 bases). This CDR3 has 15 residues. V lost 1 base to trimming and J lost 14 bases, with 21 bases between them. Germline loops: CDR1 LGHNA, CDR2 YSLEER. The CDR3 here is CASSQGRGAILQKFF. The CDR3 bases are TGCGCCAGCAGCCAAGGCCGGGGGGCGATCTTGCAGAAGTTCTTC.